This T cell receptor (beta chain) is from a study of beta chain features in type 1 diabetes (dated by TCRdb to between 2018 and 2020). Context from the whole study: No differences in mean age, gender distribution, total cell number or subset yield were found between patients and healthy donors. The study compared the TCRB repertoires of sorted circulating CD4+ T cell subsets in recently diagnosed type 1 diabetes patients with those in matched healthy donors. A total of some 100,000,000 sorted cells were examined across all samples, and the number of cells per subset was strongly correlated with RNA yield. Whereas all 30 or so donors provided naive and central memory subsets, regulatory and stem cell-like memory subsets were isolated from just 8 patients and roughly 8 healthy donors.

This clone was seen only a few times. Its antigen has not been determined. Within one base of it there is no much larger clone, and no base qualities were kept. What the work shows at the level of the full study, not this receptor alone: Shorter templates might be favored by PCR, yet because patient and control samples were amplified and corrected together, any such skew would affect both groups equally. The naive, central memory and regulatory TCRB repertoires appeared to resemble one another more closely among patients than among healthy donors. Type 1 diabetes patients showed a moderate but significant shortening of TCRB CDR3 length in all four CD4+ subsets. Because the HLA sub-analyses included only small numbers of individuals, any influence of HLA type on TCRB rearrangement was left unresolved. Fewer insertions and more nucleotide deletions at VDJ recombination sites were observed in patients with type 1 diabetes, implying thymic rearrangement abnormalities. Because cDNA rather than genomic DNA was sequenced, highly expressing activated cells could have been over-represented, although no difference in activation and CD3 levels was found between groups.

The entire amount of isolated RNA was reverse transcribed using the High Capacity cDNA Reverse Transcription Kit, so the sequenced TCRB transcripts were expressed ones. Naive, central memory and regulatory T cell samples underwent deep immunoSEQ sequencing, averaging about 3.57 million total reads per sample. After sorted cells were lysed in RLT buffer, RNA was extracted with DNase-treated RNeasy Micro or Mini kits, with the choice depending on cell number. Each cell subset was processed separately to prevent cross-contamination, with patient and healthy donor samples processed together. The immunoSEQ multiplex PCR was used to amplify TCRB sequences from cDNA, yielding 87-bp fragments that span the CDR3 region. The amplicons were sequenced using the Illumina HiSeq platform. Per the source publication's procedure: PCR bias was corrected computationally using synthetic template baselines, and reads within Hamming distance 2 were collapsed, with unmergeable singletons discarded. Reads were aligned against IMGT to assign V, D and J genes, CDR3 length and insertions or deletions at six rearrangement sites. Within each subset, clonotype counts were normalized to sorted cell number, and only after that were true diversity and Gini coefficients computed with the tcR R package. The overlap coefficient, calculated on TCRB nucleotide sequences, was used to quantify repertoire sharing. In TCRdb, the immuneACCESS table is reduced to in-frame sequences with V and J assigned. These tables do not hold every clone; where another copy was compared, an unresolved V gene accounts for under half, and the others remain unexplained. That table furnishes V, J and clone size, whereas the DNA furnished D and trimming. The sample table shows 130,000 to 150,000 clones, and roughly a tenth are seen once. The ten biggest clones cover around 0.7% of the sample.

CDR1 is given as SGHRS and CDR2 as YFSETQ, both from the germline V gene. Trimmed from V: 7 bases; trimmed from J: 1 base; junction bases lacking a gene match: 10. Its CDR3 holds 17 amino acids, cysteine through phenylalanine. Here the CDR3 DNA is all that survives: 51 bases in frame from base 1. From each donor, a single peripheral blood sample of about 110 mL on average was drawn into heparinised tubes. A BD FACSAria II was used to sort naive, central memory, regulatory and stem cell-like memory CD4+ T cells with a panel that included CD45RO, CCR7, CD25, CD127, CD95 and CD27. A purity above 95% was achieved for all sorted populations. Right away, PBMCs were isolated by Lymphoprep density gradient centrifugation and were stained directly, with no culture step. So that batch effects would be minimized, each experiment stained and sorted samples in pairs, pairing one healthy donor with one patient.

The source of this sequence is a man aged 18 to 30 in good health. This sequence uses TRBV5-1 and TRBJ2-6; 8 of the junction bases match TRBD2. Source material: central memory CD4+ T cells from blood. The DNA sequence is as follows: TGCGCCAGCGGCCGGGGGGGGGCTCTTTCTGGGGCCAACGTCCTGACTTTC. This gives the protein CASGRGGALSGANVLTF.